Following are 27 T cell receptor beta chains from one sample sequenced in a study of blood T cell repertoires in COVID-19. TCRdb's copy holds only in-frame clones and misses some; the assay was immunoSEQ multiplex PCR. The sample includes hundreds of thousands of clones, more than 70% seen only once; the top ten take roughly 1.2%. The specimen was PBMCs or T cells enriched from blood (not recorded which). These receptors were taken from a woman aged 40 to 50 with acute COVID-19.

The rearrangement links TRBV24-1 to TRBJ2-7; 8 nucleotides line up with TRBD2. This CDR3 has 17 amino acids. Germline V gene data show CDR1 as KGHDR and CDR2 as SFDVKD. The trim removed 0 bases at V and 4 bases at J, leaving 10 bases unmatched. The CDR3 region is CATSDLQPSSGRYEQYV. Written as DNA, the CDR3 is TGTGCCACCAGTGATTTGCAACCTTCCAGCGGGAGATACGAGCAGTACGTC.

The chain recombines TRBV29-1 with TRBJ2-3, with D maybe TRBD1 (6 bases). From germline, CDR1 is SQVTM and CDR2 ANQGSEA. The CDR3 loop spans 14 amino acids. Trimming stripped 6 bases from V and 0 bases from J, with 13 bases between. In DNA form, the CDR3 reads TGCAGCGTGACCGGACAGTCTAGCACAGATACGCAGTATTTT. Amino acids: CSVTGQSSTDTQYF.

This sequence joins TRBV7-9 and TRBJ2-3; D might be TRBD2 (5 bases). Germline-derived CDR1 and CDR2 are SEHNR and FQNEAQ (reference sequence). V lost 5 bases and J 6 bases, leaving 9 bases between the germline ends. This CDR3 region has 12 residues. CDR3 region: CASSQRPDTQYF. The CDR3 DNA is TGTGCCAGCAGCCAGCGGCCGGATACGCAGTATTTT. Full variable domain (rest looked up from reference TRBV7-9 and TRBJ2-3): DTGVSQNPRHKITKRGQNVTFRCDPISEHNRLYWYRQTLGQGPEFLTYFQNEAQLEKSRLLSDRFSAERPKGSFSTLEIQRTEQGDSAMYLCASSQRPDTQYFGPGTRLTVL.

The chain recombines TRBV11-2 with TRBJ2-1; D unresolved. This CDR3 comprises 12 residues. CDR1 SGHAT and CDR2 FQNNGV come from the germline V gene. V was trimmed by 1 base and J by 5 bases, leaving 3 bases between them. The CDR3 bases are TGTGCCAGCAGCTTAGCCGACAATGAGCAGTTCTTC. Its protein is CASSLADNEQFF.

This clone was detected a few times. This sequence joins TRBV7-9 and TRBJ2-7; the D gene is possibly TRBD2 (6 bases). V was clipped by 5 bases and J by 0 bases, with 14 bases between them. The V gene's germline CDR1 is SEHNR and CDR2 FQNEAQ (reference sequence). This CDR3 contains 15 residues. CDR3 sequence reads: CASSPDSGSSYEQYV. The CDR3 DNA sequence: TGTGCCAGCAGCCCCGATAGCGGCAGCTCCTACGAGCAGTACGTC.

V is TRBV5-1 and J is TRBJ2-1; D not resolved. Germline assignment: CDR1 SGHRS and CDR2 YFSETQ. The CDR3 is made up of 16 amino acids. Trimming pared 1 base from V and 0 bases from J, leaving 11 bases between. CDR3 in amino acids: CASSLLGSSSYNEQFF. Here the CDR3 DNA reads TGCGCCAGCAGCTTGTTAGGATCTAGCTCCTACAATGAGCAGTTCTTC.

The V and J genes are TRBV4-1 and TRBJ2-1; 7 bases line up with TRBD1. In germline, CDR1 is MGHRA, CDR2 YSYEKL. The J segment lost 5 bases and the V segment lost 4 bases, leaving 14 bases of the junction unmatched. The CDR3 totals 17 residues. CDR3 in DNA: TGCGCCAGCAGCCTTTTTAACAGGGGCTCTCCGGACAATGAGCAGTTCTTC. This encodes CASSLFNRGSPDNEQFF.

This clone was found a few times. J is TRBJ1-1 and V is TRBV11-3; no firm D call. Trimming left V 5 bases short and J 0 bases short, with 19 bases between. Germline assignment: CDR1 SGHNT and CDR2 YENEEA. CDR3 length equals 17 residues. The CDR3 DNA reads TGTGCCAGCAGCCCCTCCAGGTCCGGTTCTGTGAACACTGAAGCTTTCTTT. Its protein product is CASSPSRSGSVNTEAFF.

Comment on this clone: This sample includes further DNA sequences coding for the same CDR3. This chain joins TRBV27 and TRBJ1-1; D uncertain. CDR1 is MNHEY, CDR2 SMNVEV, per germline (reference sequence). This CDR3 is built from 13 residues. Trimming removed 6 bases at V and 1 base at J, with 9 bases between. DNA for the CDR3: TGTGCCAGCAGCCTCGGAGGGAACACTGAAGCTTTCTTT. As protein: CASSLGGNTEAFF.

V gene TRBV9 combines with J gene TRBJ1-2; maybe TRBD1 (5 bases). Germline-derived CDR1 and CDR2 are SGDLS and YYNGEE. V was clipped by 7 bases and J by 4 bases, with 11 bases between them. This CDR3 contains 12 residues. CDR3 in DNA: TGTGCCAGCGGGGGGTCCCTCTATGGCTACACCTTC. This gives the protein CASGGSLYGYTF.

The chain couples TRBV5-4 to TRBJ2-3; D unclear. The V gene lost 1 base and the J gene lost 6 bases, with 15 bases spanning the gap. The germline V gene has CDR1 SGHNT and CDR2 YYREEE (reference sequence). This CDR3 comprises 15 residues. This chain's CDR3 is CASSLSRGAGDTQYF. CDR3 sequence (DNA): TGTGCCAGCAGCTTGTCGCGCGGCGCCGGCGATACGCAGTATTTT. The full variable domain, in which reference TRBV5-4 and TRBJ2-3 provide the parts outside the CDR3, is ETGVTQSPTHLIKTRGQQVTLRCSSQSGHNTVSWYQQALGQGPQFIFQYYREEENGRGNFPPRFSGLQFPNYSSELNVNALELDDSALYLCASSLSRGAGDTQYFGPGTRLTVL.

Here the CDR3 DNA reads TGTGCCAGCAGCTTGCCCGGGACACTGAACACCGGGGAGCTGTTTTTT. Protein product: CASSLPGTLNTGELFF. J is TRBJ2-2 and V is TRBV3-1 (or the pseudogene TRBV3-2), with D maybe TRBD1 (6 bases). V lost 5 bases, J lost 1 base, and 14 bases lay in between. This CDR3 is built from 16 residues. Germline V CDR1 and CDR2: LGHDT, YNNKEL (reference sequence).

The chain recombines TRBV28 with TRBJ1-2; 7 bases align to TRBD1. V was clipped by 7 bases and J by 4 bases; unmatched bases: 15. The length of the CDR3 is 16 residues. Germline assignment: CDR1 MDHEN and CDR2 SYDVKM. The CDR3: CASNIPSSTGVYGYTF. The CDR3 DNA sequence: TGTGCCAGCAACATCCCTTCATCCACAGGGGTCTATGGCTACACCTTC.

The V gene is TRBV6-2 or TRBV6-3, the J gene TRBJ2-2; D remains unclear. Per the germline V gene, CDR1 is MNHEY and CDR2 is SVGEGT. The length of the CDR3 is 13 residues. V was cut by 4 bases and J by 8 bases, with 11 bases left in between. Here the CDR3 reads CASSSSGPGELFF. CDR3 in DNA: TGTGCCAGCAGTTCGAGTGGGCCTGGGGAGCTGTTTTTT.

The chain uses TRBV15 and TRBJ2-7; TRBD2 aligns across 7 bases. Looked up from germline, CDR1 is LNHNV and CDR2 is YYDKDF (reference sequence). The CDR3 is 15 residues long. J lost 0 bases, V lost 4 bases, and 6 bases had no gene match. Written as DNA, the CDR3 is TGTGCCACCAGCATCCATAGCGGGCCCTCCTACGAGCAGTACTTC. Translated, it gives CATSIHSGPSYEQYF.

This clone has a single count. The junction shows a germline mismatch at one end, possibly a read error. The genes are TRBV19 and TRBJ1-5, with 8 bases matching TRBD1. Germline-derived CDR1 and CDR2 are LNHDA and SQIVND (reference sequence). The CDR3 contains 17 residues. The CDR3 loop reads CASHIPDTGGSNQPQHF. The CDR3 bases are TGTGCCAGCCACATCCCGGACACAGGGGGAAGCAATCAGCCTCAGCATTTT.

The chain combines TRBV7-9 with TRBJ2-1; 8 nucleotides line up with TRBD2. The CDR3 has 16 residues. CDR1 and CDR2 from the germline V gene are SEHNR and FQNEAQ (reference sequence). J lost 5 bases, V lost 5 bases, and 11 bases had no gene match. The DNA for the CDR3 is TGTGCCAGCAGCCAAACCGGGGTAGCGGGAAACAATGAGCAGTTCTTC. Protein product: CASSQTGVAGNNEQFF.

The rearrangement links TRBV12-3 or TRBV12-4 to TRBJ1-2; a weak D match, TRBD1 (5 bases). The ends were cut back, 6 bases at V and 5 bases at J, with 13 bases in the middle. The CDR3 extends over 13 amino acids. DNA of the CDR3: TGTGCCAGCAGCGCCGGGGCGGGGTATGGCTACACCTTC. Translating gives CASSAGAGYGYTF.

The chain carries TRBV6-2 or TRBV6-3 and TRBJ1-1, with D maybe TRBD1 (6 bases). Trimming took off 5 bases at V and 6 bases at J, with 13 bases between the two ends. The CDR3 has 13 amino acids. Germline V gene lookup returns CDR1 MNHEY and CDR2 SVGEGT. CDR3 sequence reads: CASSKQGKSEAFF. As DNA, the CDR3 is TGTGCCAGCAGTAAACAGGGTAAATCTGAAGCTTTCTTT.

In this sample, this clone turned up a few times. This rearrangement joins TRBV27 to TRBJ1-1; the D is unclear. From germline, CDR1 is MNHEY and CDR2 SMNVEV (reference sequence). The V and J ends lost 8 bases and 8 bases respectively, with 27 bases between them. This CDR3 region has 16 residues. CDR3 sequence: CASSFRRAEGIREAFF. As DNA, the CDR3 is TGTGCCAGCTCGTTTCGTCGCGCAGAGGGCATTAGAGAAGCTTTCTTT.

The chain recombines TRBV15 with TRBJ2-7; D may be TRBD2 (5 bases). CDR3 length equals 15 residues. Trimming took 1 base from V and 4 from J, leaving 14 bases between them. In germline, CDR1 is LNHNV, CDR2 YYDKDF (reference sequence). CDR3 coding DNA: TGTGCCACCAGCAGAGTGGGCGGGTTCTCTTACGAGCAGTACTTC. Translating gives CATSRVGGFSYEQYF.

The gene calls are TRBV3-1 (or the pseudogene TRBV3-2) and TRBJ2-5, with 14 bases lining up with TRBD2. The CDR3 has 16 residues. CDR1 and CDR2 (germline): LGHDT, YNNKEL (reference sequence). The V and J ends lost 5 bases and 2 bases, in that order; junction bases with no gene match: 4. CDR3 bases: TGTGCCAGCAGCTATGGACTAGCGGGAGGACAAGAGACCCAGTACTTC. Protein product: CASSYGLAGGQETQYF.

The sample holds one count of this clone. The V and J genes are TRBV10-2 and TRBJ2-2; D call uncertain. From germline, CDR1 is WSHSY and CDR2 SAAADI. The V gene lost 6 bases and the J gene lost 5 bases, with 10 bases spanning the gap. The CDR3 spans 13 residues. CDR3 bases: TGCGCCAGCAGCTCCGAGTTGACCGGGGAGCTGTTTTTT. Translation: CASSSELTGELFF.

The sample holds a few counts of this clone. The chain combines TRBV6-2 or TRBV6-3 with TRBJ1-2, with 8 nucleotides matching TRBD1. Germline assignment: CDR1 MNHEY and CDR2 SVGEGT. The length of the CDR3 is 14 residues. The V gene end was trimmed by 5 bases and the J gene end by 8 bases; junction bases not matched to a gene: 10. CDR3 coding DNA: TGTGCCAGCAGTCCCCACGGGACAGGAGGGGGCTACACCTTC. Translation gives CASSPHGTGGGYTF.

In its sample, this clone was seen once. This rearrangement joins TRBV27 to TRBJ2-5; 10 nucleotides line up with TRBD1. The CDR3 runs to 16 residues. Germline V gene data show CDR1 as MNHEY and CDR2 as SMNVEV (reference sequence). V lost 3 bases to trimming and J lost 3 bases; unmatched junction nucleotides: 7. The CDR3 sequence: CASSFFGTGVKETQYF. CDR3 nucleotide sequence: TGTGCCAGCAGTTTTTTTGGGACAGGGGTTAAAGAGACCCAGTACTTC.

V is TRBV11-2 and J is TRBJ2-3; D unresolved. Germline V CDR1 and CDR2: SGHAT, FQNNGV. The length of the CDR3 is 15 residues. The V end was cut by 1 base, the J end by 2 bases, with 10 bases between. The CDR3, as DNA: TGTGCCAGCAGCTTAGTTTTAGATTTCACAGATACGCAGTATTTT. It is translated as CASSLVLDFTDTQYF.

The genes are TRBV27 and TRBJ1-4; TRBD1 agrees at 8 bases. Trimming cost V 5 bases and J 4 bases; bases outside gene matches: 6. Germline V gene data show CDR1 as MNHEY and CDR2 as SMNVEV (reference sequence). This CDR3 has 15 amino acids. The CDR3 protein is CASSGTGRYNEKLFF. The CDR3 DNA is TGTGCCAGCAGTGGGACAGGCCGCTATAATGAAAAACTGTTTTTT.